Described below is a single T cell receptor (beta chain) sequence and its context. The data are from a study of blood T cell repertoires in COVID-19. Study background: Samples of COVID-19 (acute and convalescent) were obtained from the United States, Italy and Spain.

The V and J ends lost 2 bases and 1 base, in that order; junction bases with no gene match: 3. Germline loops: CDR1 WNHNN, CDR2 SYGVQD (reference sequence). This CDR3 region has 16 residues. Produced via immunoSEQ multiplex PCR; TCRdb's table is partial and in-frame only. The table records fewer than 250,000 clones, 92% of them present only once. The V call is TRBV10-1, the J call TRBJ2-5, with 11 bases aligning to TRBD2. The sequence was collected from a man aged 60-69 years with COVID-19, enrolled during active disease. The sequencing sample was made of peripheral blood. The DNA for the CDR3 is TGCGCCAGCAGTGAGAATCTAGCGGGGGGCCAAGAGACCCAGTACTTC. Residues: CASSENLAGGQETQYF.